This entry lists 9 T cell receptor beta chains sequenced from one sample in a study of blood T cells in healthy people across ages (dated by TCRdb to between 2014 and 2016). Libraries were constructed by 5' RACE. The sample was run on an Illumina HiSeq 2500. A second roughly 6 to 11 cycle PCR used a sample-barcoded 5' primer and a J-beta primer mix. TCRdb reprocessing: public reads trimmed at Q25 with fastp, clones called with MiXCR, in-frame beta chains kept. Each entry is one CDR3 protein sequence, shown with its most common DNA and genes. For this sample there are some 900,000 distinct CDR3 sequences; around 49% appear just once. About an eighth of the sample is in the top ten clones. Sequencing input: blood. The receptors shown here come from a man aged 25 to 45 in good health.

This clonotype was seen more than once but under ten times. The chain recombines TRBV12-3 or TRBV12-4 with TRBJ2-1; 10 nucleotides line up with TRBD2. J gave up 5 bases and V 3 bases, and 10 bases lay outside the gene matches. This CDR3 comprises 17 residues. CDR3 loop: CASSFLAGVEKNNEQFF. The DNA for the CDR3 is TGTGCCAGCAGTTTCCTAGCGGGGGTGGAAAAGAACAATGAGCAGTTCTTC.

The CDR3, as DNA: TGTGCCAGCAGCCGAGAGGGGTTCTCCTACAATGAGCAGTTCTTC. Its translation: CASSREGFSYNEQFF. J is TRBJ2-1 and V is TRBV7-2, with D perhaps matching TRBD1 or TRBD2 (5 bases each). This CDR3 is built from 15 residues. The V end was cut by 5 bases, the J end by 0 bases, with 11 bases between. Germline lookup yields CDR1 SGHTA and CDR2 FQGNSA. Combining the CDR3 with reference TRBV7-2 and TRBJ2-1 gives the whole variable domain GAGVSQSPSNKVTEKGKDVELRCDPISGHTALYWYRQSLGQGLEFLIYFQGNSAPDKSGLPSDRFSAERTGGSVSTLTIQRTQQEDSAVYLCASSREGFSYNEQFFGPGTRLTVL.

The gene calls are TRBV6-1 and TRBJ1-2; D is unresolved. From germline, CDR1 is MNHNS and CDR2 SASEGT. The length of the CDR3 is 14 residues. The ends were cut back, 7 bases at V and 4 bases at J, with 16 bases in the middle. The CDR3 bases are TGTGCCAGCACCGCCAGGAGGGAAAGCTATGGCTACACCTTC. Its protein product is CASTARRESYGYTF.

This clonotype occurred a few times. This chain uses TRBV10-3 with TRBJ1-2; a possible D gene is TRBD1 (6 bases). The CDR3 is 11 amino acids. V was shortened by 5 bases and J by 7 bases, with 8 bases between the two germline ends. The germline V gene encodes CDR1 ENHRY and CDR2 SYGVKD. CDR3 amino acids: CAISQGPGYTF. CDR3 in DNA: TGTGCCATCAGTCAGGGGCCTGGCTACACCTTC.

This rearrangement joins TRBV7-6 to TRBJ2-5; unclear D gene. Germline loops: CDR1 SGHVS, CDR2 FNYEAQ. There are 12 residues in the CDR3. V was cut by 4 bases and J by 7 bases, with 10 bases left in between. CDR3 DNA sequence: TGTGCCAGCAGCTCTATTGAGGTGACCCAGTACTTC. Amino acid sequence: CASSSIEVTQYF.

This chain uses TRBV7-9 with TRBJ2-3; the match to TRBD2 covers 10 bases. V was clipped by 0 bases and J by 10 bases; unmatched bases: 7. Germline V lookup: CDR1 SEHNR, CDR2 FQNEAQ (reference sequence). This CDR3 region has 15 residues. CDR3 in amino acids: CASSLAASGGSSQYF. The CDR3 DNA follows: TGTGCCAGCAGCTTAGCTGCTAGCGGGGGCTCCTCGCAGTATTTT.

In this sample, this clonotype turned up once. This chain connects TRBV12-3 or TRBV12-4 to TRBJ1-2; maybe TRBD1 (6 bases). There are 16 residues in the CDR3. Trimming took off 4 bases at V and 6 bases at J, with 21 bases between the two ends. CDR3 protein: CASSSRNPGQSNGYTF. The CDR3 DNA is TGTGCCAGCAGTTCTAGAAACCCTGGACAGTCGAATGGCTACACCTTC.

J is TRBJ1-1 and V is TRBV10-2, with 8 positions matching TRBD1. V lost 0 bases and J lost 4; bases outside the gene matches: 1. The CDR3 extends over 14 amino acids. Germline V gives CDR1 WSHSY, CDR2 SAAADI. DNA for the CDR3: TGCGCCAGCAGTGAGTCACAGGGGGGCACTGAAGCTTTCTTT. Protein product: CASSESQGGTEAFF.

Comment on this clonotype: Given a much more abundant clone one base away, this may be a read error. The rearrangement uses TRBV10-3 and TRBJ2-7, with D unresolved. Germline V gives CDR1 ENHRY, CDR2 SYGVKD. The CDR3 totals 12 residues. The CDR3 coding sequence is TGTGCCCTCAGTATGACATTGCCCGAGCAGTACTTC. It is translated as CALSMTLPEQYF.